One sample yielded the 27 T cell receptor beta chains listed below, sequenced in a study of cytomegalovirus exposure and HLA in healthy donors. Measured with immunoSEQ multiplex PCR; TCRdb has only the in-frame clones, and not every one. The data hold roughly 150,000 clones, with 70% to 85% observed a single time. The material sequenced was PBMCs. These receptors came from a man aged 30 to 45 in good health and CMV-seropositive.

This sequence joins TRBV15 and TRBJ1-5; TRBD1 is a possible D gene (5 bases). The CDR3 runs to 14 residues. CDR1 is LNHNV, CDR2 YYDKDF, per germline (reference sequence). Trimming took 0 bases from V and 7 from J, leaving 10 bases between them. The CDR3 is CATSRDRGEQPQHF. CDR3 nucleotides: TGTGCCACCAGCAGAGATCGGGGGGAACAGCCCCAGCATTTT.

This clone has more than one count but fewer than ten. The J gene is TRBJ1-2, the V gene TRBV19, with TRBD1 identical over 10 bases. In germline, CDR1 is LNHDA, CDR2 SQIVND (reference sequence). The CDR3 covers 13 residues. Germline trimming cut 7 bases from V and 14 bases from J; bases unmatched to any gene: 13. The CDR3 loop reads CASTDPGQGGFTF. The CDR3 DNA is TGTGCCAGTACCGACCCCGGACAGGGGGGGTTTACCTTC.

The chain couples TRBV2 to TRBJ2-3; the match to TRBD2 covers 9 bases. V was clipped by 6 bases and J by 1 base; unmatched bases: 5. CDR3 size: 15 residues. Germline V gene sequence: CDR1 SNHLY, CDR2 FYNNEI. This chain's CDR3 is CASRATSGRTDTQYF. In nucleotides, the CDR3 is TGTGCCAGCAGGGCGACTAGCGGTCGCACAGATACGCAGTATTTT.

This clone appeared many times. The rearrangement uses TRBV18 and TRBJ1-2; 8 bases agree with TRBD1. V was clipped by 3 bases and J by 6 bases; unmatched bases: 12. This CDR3 region has 16 residues. Germline CDR1 and CDR2: KGHSH and LQKENI. The CDR3 nucleotides are TGTGCCAGCTCACCCGGAGCGACAGGGGCGCTAGATGGCTACACCTTC. Protein sequence: CASSPGATGALDGYTF. Looking up the rest from reference TRBV18 and TRBJ1-2 gives the full variable domain: NAGVMQNPRHLVRRRGQEARLRCSPMKGHSHVYWYRQLPEEGLKFMVYLQKENIIDESGMPKERFSAEFPKEGPSILRIQQVVRGDSAAYFCASSPGATGALDGYTFGSGTRLTVV.

CDR3 in DNA: TGTGCCAGCAGCCGGGACACACTGAACACTGAAGCTTTCTTT. Its protein product is CASSRDTLNTEAFF. The chain has TRBV7-9 and TRBJ1-1, with D possibly matching TRBD1 (6 bases). Germline CDR1 SEHNR, CDR2 FQNEAQ (reference sequence). CDR3 length: 14 residues. V was cut by 5 bases and J by 0 bases, with 10 bases left in between. The entire variable domain, with the rest obtained from reference TRBV7-9 and TRBJ1-1, is as follows: DTGVSQNPRHKITKRGQNVTFRCDPISEHNRLYWYRQTLGQGPEFLTYFQNEAQLEKSRLLSDRFSAERPKGSFSTLEIQRTEQGDSAMYLCASSRDTLNTEAFFGQGTRLTVV.

The genes are TRBV5-6 and TRBJ2-1, with 7 nucleotides matching TRBD1. The germline gives CDR1 SGHDT, CDR2 YYEEEE. The CDR3 totals 16 residues. With V trimmed by 3 bases and J by 8 bases, 14 bases remained unmatched. The CDR3 region is CASSSIFRGIQDEQFF. CDR3 coding DNA: TGTGCCAGCAGCTCTATCTTCAGGGGGATTCAGGATGAGCAGTTCTTC.

The chain combines TRBV9 with TRBJ2-3, with TRBD1 identical over 7 bases. The CDR3 is made up of 16 amino acids. Germline trimming cut 3 bases from V and 2 bases from J; bases unmatched to any gene: 9. CDR1 is SGDLS, CDR2 YYNGEE, per germline. The CDR3 DNA sequence: TGTGCCAGCAGCGCCATCTCCGGGACAGTCACAGATACGCAGTATTTT. It codes for CASSAISGTVTDTQYF.

This rearrangement joins TRBV10-1 to TRBJ2-5; 11 nucleotides align to TRBD2. CDR3 length equals 13 residues. The V and J ends lost 4 bases and 5 bases, in that order; junction bases with no gene match: 0. Germline V gene lookup returns CDR1 WNHNN and CDR2 SYGVQD (reference sequence). This chain's CDR3 is CASSGLAGETQYF. DNA of the CDR3: TGCGCCAGCAGTGGACTAGCGGGGGAGACCCAGTACTTC.

The chain combines TRBV7-3 with TRBJ2-2; TRBD1 matches 10 bases. Germline assignment: CDR1 SGHTA and CDR2 FQGTGA. V gave up 2 bases and J gave up 6 bases; unmatched junction bases: 3. CDR3 length: 15 amino acids. The CDR3 protein is CASSLGQGGAGELFF. DNA for the CDR3: TGTGCCAGCAGCTTAGGACAGGGGGGTGCCGGGGAGCTGTTTTTT.

This clone was seen more than once but under ten times. The junction departs from germline at one end; a sequencing error may be responsible. The V and J genes are TRBV11-2 and TRBJ1-2; the D is unclear. Per germline, CDR1 SGHAT and CDR2 FQNNGV. CDR3 size: 11 residues. The CDR3 loop reads CASSLGEGRSF. The CDR3 DNA follows: TGTGCCAGCAGCTTAGGGGAGGGAAGATCTTTC.

DNA of the CDR3: TGTGCCAGCTCACCTCCGACAGTGGGAGGCTACACCTTC. Protein product: CASSPPTVGGYTF. The genes are TRBV18 and TRBJ1-2, with D possibly TRBD1 on 5 matching bases. In germline, CDR1 is KGHSH, CDR2 LQKENI. This CDR3 has 13 amino acids. The V gene lost 3 bases and the J gene lost 8 bases, with 13 bases spanning the gap.

Points on this clone: A read error may produce the germline difference seen at one junction end. V is TRBV6-6 and J is TRBJ1-6, with TRBD1 matching over 9 bases. CDR1 and CDR2 from the germline V gene are MNHNY and SVGAGI (reference sequence). The CDR3 sequence is 14 residues long. CDR3 sequence: CASSDSTGGSPLHF. DNA for the CDR3: TGTGCCAGCAGTGACTCGACAGGGGGTTCACCCCTCCACTTT.

The chain joins TRBV6-6 to TRBJ1-1, with 8 bases matching TRBD1. With V trimmed by 5 bases and J by 1 base, 9 bases remained unmatched. From germline, CDR1 is MNHNY and CDR2 SVGAGI (reference sequence). CDR3 length equals 16 residues. In DNA form, the CDR3 reads TGTGCCAGCAGTATCGGACAGGGTCGAGAGAACACTGAAGCTTTCTTT. It codes for CASSIGQGRENTEAFF.

The J gene is TRBJ1-4, the V gene TRBV5-1; 7 nucleotides match TRBD1. The V gene end was trimmed by 2 bases and the J gene end by 8 bases; junction bases not matched to a gene: 6. From germline, CDR1 is SGHRS and CDR2 YFSETQ. This CDR3 is 14 amino acids long. CDR3 region: CASSLTTGDEKLFF. The CDR3 DNA sequence: TGCGCCAGCAGCTTAACTACAGGGGACGAAAAACTGTTTTTT.

The J gene is TRBJ1-2, the V gene TRBV7-6; D ambiguous. This CDR3 region has 16 residues. V was shortened by 5 bases and J by 0 bases, with 16 bases between the two germline ends. Germline V gene lookup returns CDR1 SGHVS and CDR2 FNYEAQ. In nucleotides, the CDR3 is TGTGCCAGCAGCCCCCTCTCACTCATCTCTAACTATGGCTACACCTTC. It encodes CASSPLSLISNYGYTF.

The J gene is TRBJ1-5, the V gene TRBV7-2; TRBD1 matches 7 bases. Germline CDR1 and CDR2: SGHTA and FQGNSA. The CDR3 sequence is 14 residues long. V dropped 5 bases and J dropped 8; count of bases not matched to a gene: 9. The CDR3 DNA is TGTGCCAGCAGCCCACAGGGGTCGGAGGAGCCCCAGCATTTT. It specifies CASSPQGSEEPQHF.

V usage is TRBV7-3 and J usage is TRBJ2-3; tentative D call: TRBD2 (5 bases). Germline lookup yields CDR1 SGHTA and CDR2 FQGTGA. The V end was cut by 5 bases, the J end by 1 base, with 10 bases between. This CDR3 is 14 amino acids long. CDR3 region: CASSPGSGTDTQYF. Written as DNA, the CDR3 is TGTGCCAGCAGCCCGGGGTCTGGCACAGATACGCAGTATTTT.

The rearrangement uses TRBV2 and TRBJ2-7; D is ambiguous. Germline-derived CDR1 and CDR2 are SNHLY and FYNNEI. CDR3 length equals 11 residues. V dropped 3 bases and J dropped 5 bases, with 5 bases sitting between them. CDR3 coding DNA: TGTGCCAGCAGTGAGGCTCACGAGCAGTACTTC. This codes for CASSEAHEQYF.

The chain couples TRBV7-9 to TRBJ1-1; D might be TRBD1 (6 bases). Trimming stripped 3 bases from V and 0 bases from J, with 11 bases between. This CDR3 has 15 residues. Looked up from germline, CDR1 is SEHNR and CDR2 is FQNEAQ (reference sequence). The CDR3 sequence is CASSFQGSMNTEAFF. For the CDR3, the DNA is TGTGCCAGCAGCTTCCAGGGGTCCATGAACACTGAAGCTTTCTTT.

This chain connects TRBV7-3 to TRBJ2-1; 8 nucleotides agree with TRBD2. Per germline, CDR1 SGHTA and CDR2 FQGTGA. CDR3 size: 15 residues. Trimming removed 3 bases from V and 7 bases from J; junction bases left unmatched: 8. The DNA for the CDR3 is TGTGCCAGCAGCTTGGCCCGCGGGGGGTTGAATGAGCAGTTCTTC. As protein: CASSLARGGLNEQFF.

The chain carries TRBV11-2 and TRBJ2-1; 8 bases align to TRBD1. The germline CDR1 and CDR2 sequences are SGHAT and FQNNGV. The CDR3 totals 14 residues. Trimming took 0 bases from V and 9 from J; bases not matched to a gene: 4. This CDR3 is CASSLDQGAGEQFF. CDR3 DNA sequence: TGTGCCAGCAGCTTAGATCAGGGGGCGGGTGAGCAGTTCTTC.

This clone appeared once. The chain is built from TRBV11-2 and TRBJ2-3; 12 bases are a match to TRBD1. The CDR3 extends over 19 amino acids. Germline values: CDR1 SGHAT, CDR2 FQNNGV. J gave up 0 bases and V 8 bases, and 15 bases lay outside the gene matches. Written as DNA, the CDR3 is TGTGCCAGCGTATTGTGGCCGGGACAGGGGGCCGTGAGCACAGATACGCAGTATTTT. Translation: CASVLWPGQGAVSTDTQYF.

The CDR3 sequence: CASSLRPAAEAFF. CDR3 nucleotides: TGTGCCAGCTCACTCCGGCCCGCGGCTGAAGCTTTCTTT. The gene calls are TRBV18 and TRBJ1-1; D is uncertain. V was trimmed by 4 bases and J by 6 bases, leaving 12 bases between them. Per germline, CDR1 KGHSH and CDR2 LQKENI. This CDR3 is built from 13 residues.

In the case of this clone: At the DNA level, this CDR3 is encoded by other sequences in the same sample as well. V usage is TRBV27 and J usage is TRBJ2-1; 9 nucleotides agree with TRBD2. Per the germline V gene, CDR1 is MNHEY and CDR2 is SMNVEV (reference sequence). V shed 1 base, J shed 4 bases, and the junction held 2 bases outside the gene matches. The CDR3 has 15 residues. CDR3 nucleotides: TGTGCCAGCAGTTTATTAGCGGGGGCATACAATGAGCAGTTCTTC. Its protein is CASSLLAGAYNEQFF.

The chain has TRBV5-6 and TRBJ2-7; D is unclear. Trimming shortened V by 1 base and J by 1 base, and 15 bases separated the two germline ends. Germline V gene data show CDR1 as SGHDT and CDR2 as YYEEEE. This CDR3 has 16 amino acids. Here the CDR3 reads CASSLRLGLFSYEQYF. The DNA of the CDR3 is TGTGCCAGCAGCTTGCGGCTAGGATTATTTTCCTACGAGCAGTACTTC.

The rearrangement joins TRBV9 to TRBJ2-7; 12 bases agree with TRBD2. V lost 4 bases and J lost 0; bases outside the gene matches: 5. CDR1 and CDR2 from the germline V gene are SGDLS and YYNGEE. This CDR3 is 16 amino acids long. Here the CDR3 reads CASSPTTSGSSYEQYF. The CDR3 nucleotides read TGTGCCAGCAGCCCGACGACTAGCGGGAGCTCCTACGAGCAGTACTTC.

This clone occurred a few times. V gene TRBV29-1 combines with J gene TRBJ2-7; 8 bases line up with TRBD1. The CDR3 runs to 17 residues. Trimming removed 1 base from V and 3 bases from J; junction bases left unmatched: 14. Germline V gene data show CDR1 as SQVTM and CDR2 as ANQGSEA. CDR3 nucleotides: TGCAGCGTTGAAGTCAACCCGGCCGGACAGGGCGGCTACGAGCAGTACTTC. Amino acid sequence: CSVEVNPAGQGGYEQYF.